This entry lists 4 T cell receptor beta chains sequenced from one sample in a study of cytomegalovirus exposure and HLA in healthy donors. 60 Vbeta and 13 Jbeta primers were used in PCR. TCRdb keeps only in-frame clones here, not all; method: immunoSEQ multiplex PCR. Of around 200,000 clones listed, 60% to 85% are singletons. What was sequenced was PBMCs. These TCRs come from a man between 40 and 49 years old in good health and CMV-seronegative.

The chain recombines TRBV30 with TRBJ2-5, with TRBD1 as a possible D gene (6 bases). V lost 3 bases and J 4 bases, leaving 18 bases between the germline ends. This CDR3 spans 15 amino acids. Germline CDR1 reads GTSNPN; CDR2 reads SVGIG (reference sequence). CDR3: CAWRLQGDFGETQYF. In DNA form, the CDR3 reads TGTGCCTGGAGACTACAGGGTGATTTCGGAGAGACCCAGTACTTC.

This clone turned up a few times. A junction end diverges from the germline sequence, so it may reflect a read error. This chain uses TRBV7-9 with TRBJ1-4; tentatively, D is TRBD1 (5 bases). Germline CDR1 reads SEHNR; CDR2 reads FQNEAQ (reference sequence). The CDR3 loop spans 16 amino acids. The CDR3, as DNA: TGTTCCAGCAGCTTAGATTTCGGACACAGGAATGAAAAACTGTTTTTT. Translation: CSSSLDFGHRNEKLFF.

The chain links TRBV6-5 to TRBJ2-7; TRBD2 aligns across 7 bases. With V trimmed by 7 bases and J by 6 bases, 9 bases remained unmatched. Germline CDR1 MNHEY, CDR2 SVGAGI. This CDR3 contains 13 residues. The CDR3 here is CASTPGGSGEQYF. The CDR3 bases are TGTGCCAGCACCCCGGGGGGTTCGGGCGAGCAGTACTTC.

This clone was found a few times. The CDR3 here is CASSIDGLARRGETQYF. DNA of the CDR3: TGTGCCAGCAGTATCGATGGACTAGCGAGACGGGGAGAGACCCAGTACTTC. The chain has TRBV7-9 and TRBJ2-5; TRBD2 matches 9 bases. CDR1 is SEHNR and CDR2 is FQNEAQ in the germline V gene (reference sequence). V trimming: 6 bases; J trimming: 4 bases; junction bases outside the gene matches: 15. This CDR3 region has 17 residues.